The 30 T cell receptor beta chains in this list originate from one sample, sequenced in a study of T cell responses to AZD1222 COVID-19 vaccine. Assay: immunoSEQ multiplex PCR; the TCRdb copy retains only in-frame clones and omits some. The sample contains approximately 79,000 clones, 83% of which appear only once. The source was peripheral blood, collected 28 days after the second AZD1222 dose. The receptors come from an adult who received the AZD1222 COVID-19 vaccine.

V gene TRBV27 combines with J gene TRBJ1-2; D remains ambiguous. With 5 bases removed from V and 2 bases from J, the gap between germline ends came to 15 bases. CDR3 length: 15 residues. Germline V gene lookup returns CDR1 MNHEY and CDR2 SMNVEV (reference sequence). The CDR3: CASSREAVTNYGYTF. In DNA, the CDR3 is TGTGCCAGCAGTCGGGAAGCGGTAACGAACTATGGCTACACCTTC.

The CDR3 nucleotides are TGCGCCAGCAGCCCGGGTAGTCTCGGGGGTGGCTACACCTTC. This encodes CASSPGSLGGGYTF. V is TRBV5-1 and J is TRBJ1-2, with D possibly being TRBD1 (5 bases). Germline CDR1 reads SGHRS; CDR2 reads YFSETQ. V gave up 4 bases and J gave up 7 bases, with 17 bases separating them. The CDR3 sequence is 14 residues long. Using reference TRBV5-1 and TRBJ1-2 for the parts outside the CDR3, the full variable domain is KAGVTQTPRYLIKTRGQQVTLSCSPISGHRSVSWYQQTPGQGLQFLFEYFSETQRNKGNFPGRFSGRQFSNSRSEMNVSTLELGDSALYLCASSPGSLGGGYTFGSGTRLTVV.

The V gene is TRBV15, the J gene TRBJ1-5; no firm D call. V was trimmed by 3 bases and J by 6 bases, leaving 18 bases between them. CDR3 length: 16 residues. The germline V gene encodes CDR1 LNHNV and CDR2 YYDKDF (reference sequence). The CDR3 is CATSRGPGGGGQPQHF. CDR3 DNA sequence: TGTGCCACCAGCAGGGGCCCCGGCGGTGGTGGTCAGCCCCAGCATTTT.

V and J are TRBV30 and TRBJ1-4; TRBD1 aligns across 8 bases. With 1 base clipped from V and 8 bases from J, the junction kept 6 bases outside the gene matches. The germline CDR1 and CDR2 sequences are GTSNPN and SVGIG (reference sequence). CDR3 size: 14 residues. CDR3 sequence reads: CAWSAGQGGEKLFF. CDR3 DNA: TGTGCCTGGAGTGCAGGACAGGGTGGGGAAAAACTGTTTTTT. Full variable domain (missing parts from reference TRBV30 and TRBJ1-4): SQTIHQWPATLVQPVGSPLSLECTVEGTSNPNLYWYRQAAGRGLQLLFYSVGIGQISSEVPQNLSASRPQDRQFILSSKKLLLSDSGFYLCAWSAGQGGEKLFFGSGTQLSVL.

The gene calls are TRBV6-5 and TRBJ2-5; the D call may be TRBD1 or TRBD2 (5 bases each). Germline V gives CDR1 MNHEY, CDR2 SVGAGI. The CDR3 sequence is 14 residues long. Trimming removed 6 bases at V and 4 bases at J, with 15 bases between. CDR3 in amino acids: CASSPVPGTETQYF. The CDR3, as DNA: TGTGCCAGCAGCCCGGTCCCGGGGACAGAGACCCAGTACTTC.

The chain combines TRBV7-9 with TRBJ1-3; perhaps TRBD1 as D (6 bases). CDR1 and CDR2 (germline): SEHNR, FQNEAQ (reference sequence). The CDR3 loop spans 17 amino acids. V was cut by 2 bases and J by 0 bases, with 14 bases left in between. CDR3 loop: CASSLTHRVNSGNTIYF. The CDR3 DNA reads TGTGCCAGCAGCTTAACCCACAGGGTGAACTCTGGAAACACCATATATTTT.

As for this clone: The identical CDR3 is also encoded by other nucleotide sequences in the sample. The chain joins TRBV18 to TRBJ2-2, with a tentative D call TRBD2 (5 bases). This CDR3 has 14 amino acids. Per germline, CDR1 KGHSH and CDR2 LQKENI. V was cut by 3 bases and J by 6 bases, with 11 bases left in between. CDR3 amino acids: CASSPIRDAGELFF. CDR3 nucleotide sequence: TGTGCCAGCTCACCTATCCGGGATGCCGGGGAGCTGTTTTTT.

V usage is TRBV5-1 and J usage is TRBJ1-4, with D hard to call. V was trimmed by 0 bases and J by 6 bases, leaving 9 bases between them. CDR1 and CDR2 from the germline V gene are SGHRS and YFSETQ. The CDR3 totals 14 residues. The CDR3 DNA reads TGCGCCAGCAGCTTGGCGCGTGGGGATGAAAAACTGTTTTTT. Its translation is CASSLARGDEKLFF.

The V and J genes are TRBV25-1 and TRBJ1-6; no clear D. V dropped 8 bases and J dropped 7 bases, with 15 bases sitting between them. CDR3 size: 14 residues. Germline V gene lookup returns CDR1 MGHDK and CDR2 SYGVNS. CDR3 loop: CASRIDTWNSPLHF. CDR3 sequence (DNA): TGTGCCAGCCGAATAGACACCTGGAATTCACCCCTCCACTTT.

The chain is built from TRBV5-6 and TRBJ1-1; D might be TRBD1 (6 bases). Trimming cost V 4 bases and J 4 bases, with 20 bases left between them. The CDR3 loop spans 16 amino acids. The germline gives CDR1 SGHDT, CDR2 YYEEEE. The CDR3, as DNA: TGTGCCAGCAGCCCCGGGTGGGGGGGGCAGAGCACTGAAGCTTTCTTT. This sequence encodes CASSPGWGGQSTEAFF.

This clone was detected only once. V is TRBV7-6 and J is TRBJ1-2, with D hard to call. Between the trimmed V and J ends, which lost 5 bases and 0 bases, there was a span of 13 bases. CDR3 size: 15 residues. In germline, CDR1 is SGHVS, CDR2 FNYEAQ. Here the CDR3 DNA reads TGTGCCAGCAGCCCCGCGACGGGCACTAACTATGGCTACACCTTC. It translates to CASSPATGTNYGYTF.

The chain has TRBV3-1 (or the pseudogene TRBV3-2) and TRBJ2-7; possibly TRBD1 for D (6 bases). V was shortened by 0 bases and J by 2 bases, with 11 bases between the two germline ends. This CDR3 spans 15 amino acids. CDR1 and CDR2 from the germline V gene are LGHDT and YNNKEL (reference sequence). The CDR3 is CASSQDPGTTYEQYF. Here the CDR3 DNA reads TGTGCCAGCAGCCAAGATCCCGGGACAACCTACGAGCAGTACTTC.

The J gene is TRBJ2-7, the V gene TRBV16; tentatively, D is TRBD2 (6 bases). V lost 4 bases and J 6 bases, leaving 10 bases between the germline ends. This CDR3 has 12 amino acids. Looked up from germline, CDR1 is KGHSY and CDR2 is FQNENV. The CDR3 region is CASSLRRGEQYF. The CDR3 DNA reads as TGTGCCAGCAGCCTCCGGAGGGGCGAGCAGTACTTC.

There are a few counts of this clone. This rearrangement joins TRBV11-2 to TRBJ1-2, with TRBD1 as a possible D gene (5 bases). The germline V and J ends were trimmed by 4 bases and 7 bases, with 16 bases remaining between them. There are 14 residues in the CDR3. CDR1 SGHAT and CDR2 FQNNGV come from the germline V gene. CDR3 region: CASSSPLFRAGYTF. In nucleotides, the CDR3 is TGTGCCAGCAGCTCCCCTTTGTTCAGGGCTGGCTACACCTTC. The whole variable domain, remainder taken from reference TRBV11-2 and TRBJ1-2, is EAGVAQSPRYKIIEKRQSVAFWCNPISGHATLYWYQQILGQGPKLLIQFQNNGVVDDSQLPKDRFSAERLKGVDSTLKIQPAKLEDSAVYLCASSSPLFRAGYTFGSGTRLTVV.

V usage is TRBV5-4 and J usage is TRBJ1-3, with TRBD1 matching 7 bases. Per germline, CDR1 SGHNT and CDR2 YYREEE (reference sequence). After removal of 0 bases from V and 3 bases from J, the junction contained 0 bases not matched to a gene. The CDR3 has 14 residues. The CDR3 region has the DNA TGTGCCAGCAGCTTGGACAGGGGTGGAAACACCATATATTTT. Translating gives CASSLDRGGNTIYF.

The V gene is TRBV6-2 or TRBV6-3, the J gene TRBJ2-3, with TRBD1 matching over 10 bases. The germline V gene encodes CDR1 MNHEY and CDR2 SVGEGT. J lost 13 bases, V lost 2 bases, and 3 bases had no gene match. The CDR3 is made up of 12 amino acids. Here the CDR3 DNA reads TGTGCCAGCAGTTACAGGGGACAGGGGAAGTATTTT. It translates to CASSYRGQGKYF.

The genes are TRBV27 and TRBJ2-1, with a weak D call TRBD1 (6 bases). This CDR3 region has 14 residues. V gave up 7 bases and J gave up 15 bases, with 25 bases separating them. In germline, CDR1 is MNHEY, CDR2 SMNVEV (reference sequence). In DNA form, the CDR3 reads TGTGCCAGCACCAGCCCCTCGGTGGGGGCATCTCGGTTCTTC. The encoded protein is CASTSPSVGASRFF.

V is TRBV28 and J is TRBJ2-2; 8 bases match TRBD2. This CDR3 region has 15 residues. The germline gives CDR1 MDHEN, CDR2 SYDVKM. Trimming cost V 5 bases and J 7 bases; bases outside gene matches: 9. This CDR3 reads CASSPLGAGDGELFF. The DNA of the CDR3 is TGTGCCAGCAGTCCTCTCGGAGCGGGAGACGGGGAGCTGTTTTTT. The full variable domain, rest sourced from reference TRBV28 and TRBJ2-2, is DVKVTQSSRYLVKRTGEKVFLECVQDMDHENMFWYRQDPGLGLRLIYFSYDVKMKEKGDIPEGYSVSREKKERFSLILESASTNQTSMYLCASSPLGAGDGELFFGEGSRLTVL.

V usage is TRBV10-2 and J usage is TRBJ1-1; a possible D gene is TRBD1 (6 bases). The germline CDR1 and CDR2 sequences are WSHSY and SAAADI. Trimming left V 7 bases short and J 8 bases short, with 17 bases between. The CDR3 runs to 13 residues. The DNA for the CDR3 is TGCGCCAGCACCCTATTCCCCGGGACAGAAGCTTTCTTT. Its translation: CASTLFPGTEAFF.

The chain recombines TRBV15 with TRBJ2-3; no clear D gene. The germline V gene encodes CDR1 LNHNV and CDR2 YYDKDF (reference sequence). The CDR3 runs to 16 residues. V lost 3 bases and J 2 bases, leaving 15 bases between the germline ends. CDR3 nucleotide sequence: TGTGCCACCAGCAGCGACGATGTGGGTATCACAGATACGCAGTATTTT. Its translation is CATSSDDVGITDTQYF.

In DNA, the CDR3 is TGTGCCAGCAGCCCCCGGGGAGGGGTTCGCAATCAGCCCCAGCATTTT. The encoded protein is CASSPRGGVRNQPQHF. The chain uses TRBV6-2 or TRBV6-3 and TRBJ1-5; TRBD1 might be the D (5 bases). The CDR3 is 16 residues long. With 6 bases removed from V and 2 bases from J, the gap between germline ends came to 17 bases. Germline loops: CDR1 MNHEY, CDR2 SVGEGT.

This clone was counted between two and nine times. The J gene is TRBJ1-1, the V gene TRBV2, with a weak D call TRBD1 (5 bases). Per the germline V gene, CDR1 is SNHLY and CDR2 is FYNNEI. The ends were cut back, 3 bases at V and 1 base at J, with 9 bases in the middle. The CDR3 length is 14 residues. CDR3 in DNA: TGTGCCAGCAGTGAGGGACGGGCGAACACTGAAGCTTTCTTT. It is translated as CASSEGRANTEAFF.

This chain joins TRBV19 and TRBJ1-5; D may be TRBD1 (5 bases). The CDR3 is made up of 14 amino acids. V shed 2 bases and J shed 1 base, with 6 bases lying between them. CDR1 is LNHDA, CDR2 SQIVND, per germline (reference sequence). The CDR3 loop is CASSISGSNQPQHF. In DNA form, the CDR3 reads TGTGCCAGTAGTATATCAGGGAGCAATCAGCCCCAGCATTTT.

This chain's CDR3 is CSVGEGAYEQYF. The CDR3 DNA follows: TGCAGCGTTGGGGAAGGGGCCTACGAGCAGTACTTC. This chain uses TRBV29-1 with TRBJ2-7, with D possibly matching TRBD1 (5 bases). Germline V gene data show CDR1 as SQVTM and CDR2 as ANQGSEA. Trimming stripped 4 bases from V and 2 bases from J, with 9 bases between. This CDR3 is built from 12 residues.

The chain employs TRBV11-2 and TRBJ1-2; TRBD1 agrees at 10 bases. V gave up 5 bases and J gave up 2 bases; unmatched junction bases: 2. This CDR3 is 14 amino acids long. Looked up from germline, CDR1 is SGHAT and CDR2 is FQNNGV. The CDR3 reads CASSVTGGNYGYTF. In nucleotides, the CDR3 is TGTGCCAGCAGCGTGACAGGGGGCAACTATGGCTACACCTTC.

CDR3 loop: CASSLTGTDTQYF. In nucleotides, the CDR3 is TGTGCCAGCAGCTTGACAGGCACAGATACGCAGTATTTT. V is TRBV7-9 and J is TRBJ2-3, with D possibly TRBD1 on 5 matching bases. Per the germline V gene, CDR1 is SEHNR and CDR2 is FQNEAQ (reference sequence). V was clipped by 3 bases and J by 1 base, with 5 bases between them. This CDR3 is 13 amino acids long.

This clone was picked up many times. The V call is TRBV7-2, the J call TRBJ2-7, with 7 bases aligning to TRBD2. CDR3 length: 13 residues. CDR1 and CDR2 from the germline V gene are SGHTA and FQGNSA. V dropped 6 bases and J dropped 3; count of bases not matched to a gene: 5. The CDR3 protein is CASRPTSDYEQYF. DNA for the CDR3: TGTGCCAGCAGACCTACTAGCGACTACGAGCAGTACTTC.

CDR3 sequence reads: CASSLGLRFSGNTIYF. The CDR3 DNA follows: TGTGCCAGCAGTTTAGGCTTGAGGTTCTCTGGAAACACCATATATTTT. V is TRBV28 and J is TRBJ1-3; D gene ambiguous. V lost 2 bases and J 0 bases, leaving 11 bases between the germline ends. Germline CDR1 and CDR2: MDHEN and SYDVKM. CDR3 size: 16 residues.

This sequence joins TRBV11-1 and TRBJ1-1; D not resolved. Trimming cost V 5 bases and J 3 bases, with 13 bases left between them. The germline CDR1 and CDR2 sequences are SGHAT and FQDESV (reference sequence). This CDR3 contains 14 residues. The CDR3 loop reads CASSPRQDHTEAFF. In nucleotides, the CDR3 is TGTGCCAGCAGCCCCCGGCAGGACCACACTGAAGCTTTCTTT. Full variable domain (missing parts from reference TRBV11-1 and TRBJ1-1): EAEVAQSPRYKITEKSQAVAFWCDPISGHATLYWYRQILGQGPELLVQFQDESVVDDSQLPKDRFSAERLKGVDSTLKIQPAELGDSAMYLCASSPRQDHTEAFFGQGTRLTVV.

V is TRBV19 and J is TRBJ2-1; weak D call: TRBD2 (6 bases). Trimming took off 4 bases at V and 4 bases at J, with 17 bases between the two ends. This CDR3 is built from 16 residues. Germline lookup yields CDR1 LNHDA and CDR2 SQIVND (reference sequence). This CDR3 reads CASSTARLTRYNEQFF. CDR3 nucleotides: TGTGCCAGTAGTACCGCTCGTTTGACTAGATACAATGAGCAGTTCTTC.